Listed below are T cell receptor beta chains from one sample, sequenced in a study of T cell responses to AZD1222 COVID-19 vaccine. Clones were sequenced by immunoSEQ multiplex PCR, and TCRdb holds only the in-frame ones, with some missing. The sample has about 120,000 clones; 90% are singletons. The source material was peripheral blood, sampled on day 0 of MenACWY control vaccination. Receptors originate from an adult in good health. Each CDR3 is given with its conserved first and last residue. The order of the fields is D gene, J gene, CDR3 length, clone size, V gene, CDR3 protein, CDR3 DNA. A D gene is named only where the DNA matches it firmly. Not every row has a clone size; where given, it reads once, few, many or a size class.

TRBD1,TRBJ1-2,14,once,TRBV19,CASSPNRGQGGYTF,TGTGCCAGTAGCCCCAACAGGGGGCAAGGTGGCTACACCTTC
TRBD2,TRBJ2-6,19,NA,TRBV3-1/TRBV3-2,CASSQLRAGGNSGANVLTF,TGTGCCAGCAGCCAACTCCGGGCGGGGGGAAACTCTGGGGCCAACGTCCTGACTTTC
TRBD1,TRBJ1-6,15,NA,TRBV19,CASSMQGALNSPLHF,TGTGCCAGTAGTATGCAGGGGGCGCTTAATTCACCCCTCCACTTT
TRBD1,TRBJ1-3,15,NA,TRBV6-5,CASRTDRGAGNTIYF,TGTGCCAGCAGGACCGACAGGGGGGCTGGAAACACCATATATTTT
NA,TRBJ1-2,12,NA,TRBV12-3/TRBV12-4,CASTQMRGGYTF,TGTGCCAGCACCCAAATGAGGGGTGGCTACACCTTC
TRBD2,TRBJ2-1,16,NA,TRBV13,CASSRGLAGGHNEQFF,TGTGCCAGCAGCAGGGGACTAGCGGGGGGGCACAATGAGCAGTTCTTC
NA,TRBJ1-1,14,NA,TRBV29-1,CSVDLGRGWTEAFF,TGCAGCGTTGATTTGGGCCGGGGTTGGACTGAAGCTTTCTTT
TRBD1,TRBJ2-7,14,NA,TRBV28,CASSARTGRHEQYF,TGTGCCAGCAGTGCGAGGACAGGGAGGCACGAGCAGTACTTC
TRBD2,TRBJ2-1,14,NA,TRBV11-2,CASSSTSGNNEQFF,TGTGCCAGCAGCTCGACTAGCGGTAACAATGAGCAGTTCTTC
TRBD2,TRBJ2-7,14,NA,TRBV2,CASSETSGRKEQYF,TGTGCCAGCAGTGAGACTAGCGGGAGAAAGGAGCAGTACTTC
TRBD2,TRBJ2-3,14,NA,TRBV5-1,CASNGLAGTDTQYF,TGCGCCAGCAACGGACTAGCGGGCACAGATACGCAGTATTTT
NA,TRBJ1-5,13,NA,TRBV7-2,CASSLESGQPQHF,TGTGCCAGCAGCTTAGAGTCAGGTCAGCCCCAGCATTTT
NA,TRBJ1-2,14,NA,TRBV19,CASSPLDTNYGYTF,TGTGCCAGTAGTCCTCTGGACACTAACTATGGCTACACCTTC
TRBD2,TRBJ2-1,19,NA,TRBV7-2,CASSLRTSGGASHYNEQFF,TGTGCCAGCAGCTTACGAACTAGCGGGGGAGCGAGTCACTACAATGAGCAGTTCTTC
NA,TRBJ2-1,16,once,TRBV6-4,CASLTASKGSYNEQFF,TGTGCCAGCCTCACCGCTTCGAAGGGTAGCTACAATGAGCAGTTCTTC
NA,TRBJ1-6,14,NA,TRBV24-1,CATSGTGNNSPLHF,TGTGCCACCAGTGGAACGGGGAATAATTCACCCCTCCACTTT
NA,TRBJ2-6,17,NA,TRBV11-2,CASSLDFRGSGANVLTF,TGTGCCAGCAGCTTAGATTTCAGGGGATCAGGGGCCAACGTCCTGACTTTC
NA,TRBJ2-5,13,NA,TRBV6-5,CASSYGTQETQYF,TGTGCCAGCAGTTACGGCACTCAAGAGACCCAGTACTTC
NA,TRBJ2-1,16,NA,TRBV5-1,CASSLGRTRINNEQFF,TGCGCCAGCAGCTTGGGTAGGACACGGATTAACAATGAGCAGTTCTTC
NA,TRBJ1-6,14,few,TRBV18,CASSQDIDNSPLHF,TGTGCCAGCTCACAGGATATAGATAATTCACCCCTCCACTTT
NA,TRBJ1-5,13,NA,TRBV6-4,CASIDRGNQPQHF,TGTGCCAGCATCGACCGCGGGAATCAGCCCCAGCATTTT
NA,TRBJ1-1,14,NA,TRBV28,CASRRRERATEAFF,TGTGCCAGTAGACGCAGGGAACGAGCCACTGAAGCTTTCTTT
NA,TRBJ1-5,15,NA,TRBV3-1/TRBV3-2,CASSQHANSNQPQHF,TGTGCCAGCAGCCAACACGCTAATAGCAATCAGCCCCAGCATTTT
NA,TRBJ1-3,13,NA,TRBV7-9,CASSLDGGNTIYF,TGTGCCAGCAGCTTAGACGGAGGAAACACCATATATTTT
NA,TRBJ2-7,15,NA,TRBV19,CASSISVGGFNEQYF,TGTGCCAGTAGTATTTCCGTTGGGGGCTTTAACGAGCAGTACTTC
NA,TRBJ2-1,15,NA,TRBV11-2,CASSLGPFLGQGEFF,TGTGCCAGCAGCTTAGGCCCGTTCTTGGGGCAAGGAGAGTTCTTC
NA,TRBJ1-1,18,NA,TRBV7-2,CASSLESGVALMNTEAFF,TGTGCCAGCAGCTTAGAAAGCGGCGTAGCCCTCATGAACACTGAAGCTTTCTTT
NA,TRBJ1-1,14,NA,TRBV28,CASTPPNRNTEAFF,TGTGCCAGCACCCCCCCCAACCGAAACACTGAAGCTTTCTTT
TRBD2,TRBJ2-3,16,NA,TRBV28,CASSLSSGGATDTQYF,TGTGCCAGCAGTTTGAGTAGCGGGGGGGCCACAGATACGCAGTATTTT
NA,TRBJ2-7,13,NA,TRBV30,CAWSVNRDYEQYF,TGTGCCTGGAGTGTAAACAGAGACTACGAGCAGTACTTC
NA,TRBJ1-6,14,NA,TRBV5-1,CASSLGQNNSPLHF,TGCGCCAGCAGCTTGGGGCAGAATAATTCACCCCTCCACTTT
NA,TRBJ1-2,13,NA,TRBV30,CAWSVRMLDGYTF,TGTGCCTGGAGTGTTCGCATGCTGGATGGCTACACCTTC
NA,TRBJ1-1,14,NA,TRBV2,CASSPGTWNTEAFF,TGTGCCAGCAGTCCCGGGACATGGAACACTGAAGCTTTCTTT
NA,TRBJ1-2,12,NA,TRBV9,CASSVNNYGYTF,TGTGCCAGCAGCGTAAATAACTATGGCTACACCTTC
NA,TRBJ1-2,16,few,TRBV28,CASKAGLPGLVRGYTF,TGTGCCAGCAAGGCTGGGCTACCGGGCCTGGTACGGGGCTACACCTTC
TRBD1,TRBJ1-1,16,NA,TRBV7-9,CASSFARGTGYAEAFF,TGTGCCAGCAGCTTCGCCCGCGGGACAGGGTACGCTGAAGCTTTCTTT
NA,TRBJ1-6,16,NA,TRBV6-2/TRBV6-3,CASSILGSSYNSPLHF,TGTGCCAGCAGTATCCTGGGGAGCTCCTATAATTCACCCCTCCACTTT